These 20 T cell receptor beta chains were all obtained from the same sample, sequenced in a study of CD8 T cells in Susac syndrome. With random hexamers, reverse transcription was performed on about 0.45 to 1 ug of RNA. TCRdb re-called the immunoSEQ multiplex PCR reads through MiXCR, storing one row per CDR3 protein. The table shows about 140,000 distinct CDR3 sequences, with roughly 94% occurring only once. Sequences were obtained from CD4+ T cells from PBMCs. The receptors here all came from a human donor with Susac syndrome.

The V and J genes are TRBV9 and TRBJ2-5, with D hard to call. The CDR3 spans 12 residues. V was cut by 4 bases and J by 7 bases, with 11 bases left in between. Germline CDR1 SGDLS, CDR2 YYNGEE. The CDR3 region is CASSSPWTTQYF. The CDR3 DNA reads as TGTGCCAGCAGCTCACCTTGGACGACCCAGTACTTC. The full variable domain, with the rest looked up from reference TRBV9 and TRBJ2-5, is DSGVTQTPKHLITATGQRVTLRCSPRSGDLSVYWYQQSLDQGLQFLIQYYNGEERAKGNILERFSAQQFPDLHSELNLSSLELGDSALYFCASSSPWTTQYFGPGTRLLVL.

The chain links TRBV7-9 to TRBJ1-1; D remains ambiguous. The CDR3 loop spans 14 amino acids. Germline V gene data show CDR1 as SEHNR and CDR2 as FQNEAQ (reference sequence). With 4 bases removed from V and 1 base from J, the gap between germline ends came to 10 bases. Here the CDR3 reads CASSSYQRNTEAFF. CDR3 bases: TGTGCCAGCAGCTCCTATCAGAGGAACACTGAAGCTTTCTTT.

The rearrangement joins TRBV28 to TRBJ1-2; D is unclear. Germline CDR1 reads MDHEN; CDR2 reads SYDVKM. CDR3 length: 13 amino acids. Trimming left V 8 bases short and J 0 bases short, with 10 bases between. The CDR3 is CASSRPPNYGYTF. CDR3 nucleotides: TGTGCCAGCTCGCGACCGCCTAACTATGGCTACACCTTC.

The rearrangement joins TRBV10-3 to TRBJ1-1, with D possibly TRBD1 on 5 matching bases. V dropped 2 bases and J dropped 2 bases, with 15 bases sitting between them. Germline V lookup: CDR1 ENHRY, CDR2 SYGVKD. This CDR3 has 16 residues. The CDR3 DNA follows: TGTGCCATCAGTGAGGGGGCCGGGCGGCTCAACACTGAAGCTTTCTTT. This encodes CAISEGAGRLNTEAFF.

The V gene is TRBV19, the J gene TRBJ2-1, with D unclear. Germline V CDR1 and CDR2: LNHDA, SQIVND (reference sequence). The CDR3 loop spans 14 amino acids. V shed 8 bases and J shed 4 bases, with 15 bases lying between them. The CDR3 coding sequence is TGTGCCAGTTCACAGAGGCACGGGTACAATGAGCAGTTCTTC. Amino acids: CASSQRHGYNEQFF.

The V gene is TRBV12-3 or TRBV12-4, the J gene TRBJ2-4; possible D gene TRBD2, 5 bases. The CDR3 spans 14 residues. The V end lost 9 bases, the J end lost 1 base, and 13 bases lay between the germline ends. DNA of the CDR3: TGTGCCAGTAATACGGGGTGGGCCAAAAACATTCAGTACTTC. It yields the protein CASNTGWAKNIQYF.

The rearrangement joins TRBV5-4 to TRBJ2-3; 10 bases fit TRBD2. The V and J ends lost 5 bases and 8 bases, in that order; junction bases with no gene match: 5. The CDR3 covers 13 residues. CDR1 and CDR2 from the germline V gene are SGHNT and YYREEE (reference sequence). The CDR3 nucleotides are TGTGCCAGCAGTTACGAGCGGGAGGGTACGCAGTATTTT. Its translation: CASSYEREGTQYF. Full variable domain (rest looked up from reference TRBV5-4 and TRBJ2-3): ETGVTQSPTHLIKTRGQQVTLRCSSQSGHNTVSWYQQALGQGPQFIFQYYREEENGRGNFPPRFSGLQFPNYSSELNVNALELDDSALYLCASSYEREGTQYFGPGTRLTVL.

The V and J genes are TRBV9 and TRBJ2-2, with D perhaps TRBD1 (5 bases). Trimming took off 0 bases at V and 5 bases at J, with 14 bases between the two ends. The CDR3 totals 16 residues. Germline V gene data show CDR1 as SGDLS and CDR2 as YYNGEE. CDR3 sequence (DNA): TGTGCCAGCAGCGTAGAGGGGCAGAAGGGAACCGGGGAGCTGTTTTTT. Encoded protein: CASSVEGQKGTGELFF.

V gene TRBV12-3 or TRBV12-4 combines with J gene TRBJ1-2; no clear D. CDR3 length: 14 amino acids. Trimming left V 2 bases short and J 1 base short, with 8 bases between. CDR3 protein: CASSLRQINYGYTF. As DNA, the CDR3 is TGTGCCAGCAGTTTAAGGCAGATTAACTATGGCTACACCTTC.

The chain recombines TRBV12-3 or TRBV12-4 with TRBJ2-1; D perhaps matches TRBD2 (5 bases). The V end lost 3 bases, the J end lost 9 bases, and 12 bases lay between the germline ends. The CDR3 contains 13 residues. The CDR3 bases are TGTGCCAGCAGTTTGCGGGCAGCTGTTGAGCAGTTCTTC. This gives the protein CASSLRAAVEQFF.

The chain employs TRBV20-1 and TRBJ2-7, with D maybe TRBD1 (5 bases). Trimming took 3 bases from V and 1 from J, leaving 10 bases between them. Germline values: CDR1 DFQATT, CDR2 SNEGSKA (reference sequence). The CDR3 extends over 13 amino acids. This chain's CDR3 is CSASRQSSYEQYF. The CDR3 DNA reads TGCAGTGCTAGTCGACAGTCGTCCTACGAGCAGTACTTC.

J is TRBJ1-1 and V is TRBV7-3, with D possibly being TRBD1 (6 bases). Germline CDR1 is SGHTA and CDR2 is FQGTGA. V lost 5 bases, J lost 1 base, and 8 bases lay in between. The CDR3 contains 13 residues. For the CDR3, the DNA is TGTGCCAGCAGCCGGGGGCCGAACACTGAAGCTTTCTTT. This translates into CASSRGPNTEAFF. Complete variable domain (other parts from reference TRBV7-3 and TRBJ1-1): GAGVSQTPSNKVTEKGKYVELRCDPISGHTALYWYRQSLGQGPEFLIYFQGTGAADDSGLPNDRFFAVRPEGSVSTLKIQRTERGDSAVYLCASSRGPNTEAFFGQGTRLTVV.

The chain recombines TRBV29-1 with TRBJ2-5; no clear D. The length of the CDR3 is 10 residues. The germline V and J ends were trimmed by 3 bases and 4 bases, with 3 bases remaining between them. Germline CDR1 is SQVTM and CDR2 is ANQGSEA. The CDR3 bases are TGCAGCGTTGATGCAGAGACCCAGTACTTC. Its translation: CSVDAETQYF.

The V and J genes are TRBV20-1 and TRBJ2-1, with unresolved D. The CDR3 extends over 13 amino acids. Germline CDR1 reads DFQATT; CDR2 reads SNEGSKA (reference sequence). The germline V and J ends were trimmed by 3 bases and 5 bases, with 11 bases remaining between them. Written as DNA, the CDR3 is TGCAGTGCTAGGGATAACTGGGACAATGAGCAGTTCTTC. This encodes CSARDNWDNEQFF.

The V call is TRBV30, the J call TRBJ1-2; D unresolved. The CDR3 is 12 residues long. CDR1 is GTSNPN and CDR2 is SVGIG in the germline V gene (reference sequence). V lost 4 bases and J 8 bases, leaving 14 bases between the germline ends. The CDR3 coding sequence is TGTGCCTGGAATGGCGCAGCGAGGGGCTACACCTTC. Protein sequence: CAWNGAARGYTF.

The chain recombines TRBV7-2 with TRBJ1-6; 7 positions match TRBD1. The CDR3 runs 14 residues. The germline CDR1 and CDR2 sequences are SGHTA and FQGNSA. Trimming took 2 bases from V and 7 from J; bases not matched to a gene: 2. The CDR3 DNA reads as TGTGCCAGCAGCTTACAACAGGGGAATTCACCCCTCCACTTT. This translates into CASSLQQGNSPLHF.

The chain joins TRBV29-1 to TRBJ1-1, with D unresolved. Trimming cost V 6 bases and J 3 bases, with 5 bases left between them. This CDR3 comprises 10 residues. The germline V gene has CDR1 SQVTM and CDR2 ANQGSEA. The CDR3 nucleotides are TGCAGCGTCCTGCACACTGAAGCTTTCTTT. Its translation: CSVLHTEAFF.

CDR3 sequence reads: CASSLVVQRGRPYEQYF. The CDR3 region has the DNA TGTGCCAGCAGCTTAGTGGTCCAACGCGGGAGGCCCTACGAGCAGTACTTC. The genes are TRBV7-8 and TRBJ2-7, with 8 bases aligning to TRBD2. The V gene's germline CDR1 is SGHVS and CDR2 FQNEAQ. V shed 1 base and J 2 bases; nucleotides not matched to a gene: 10. This CDR3 region has 17 residues.

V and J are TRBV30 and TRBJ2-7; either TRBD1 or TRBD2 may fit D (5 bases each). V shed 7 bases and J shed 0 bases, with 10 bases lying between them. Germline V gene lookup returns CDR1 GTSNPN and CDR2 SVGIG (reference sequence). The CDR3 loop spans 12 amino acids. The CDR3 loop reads CASRGSSYEQYF. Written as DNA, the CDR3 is TGTGCCTCCCGGGGCAGCTCCTACGAGCAGTACTTC.

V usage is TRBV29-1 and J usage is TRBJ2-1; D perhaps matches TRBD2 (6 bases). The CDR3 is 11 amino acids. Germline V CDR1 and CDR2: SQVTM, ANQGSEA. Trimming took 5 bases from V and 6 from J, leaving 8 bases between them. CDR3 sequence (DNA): TGCAGCGTTCGGAGGGGCAATGAGCAGTTCTTC. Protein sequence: CSVRRGNEQFF.